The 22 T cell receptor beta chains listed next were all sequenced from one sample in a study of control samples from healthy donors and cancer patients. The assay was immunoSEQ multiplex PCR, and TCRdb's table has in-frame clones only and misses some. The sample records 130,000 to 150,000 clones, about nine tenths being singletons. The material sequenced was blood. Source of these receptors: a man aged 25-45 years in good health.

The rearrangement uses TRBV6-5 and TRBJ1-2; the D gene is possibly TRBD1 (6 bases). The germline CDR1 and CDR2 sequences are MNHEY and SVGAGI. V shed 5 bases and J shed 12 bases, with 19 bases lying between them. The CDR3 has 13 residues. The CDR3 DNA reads TGTGCCAGCAGTAATTATCAGGGGAATTCTGACACCTTC. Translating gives CASSNYQGNSDTF.

CDR3 protein: CASSLRLAGGPVDTGELFF. The CDR3 DNA is TGTGCCAGCAGCCTACGACTAGCGGGGGGGCCAGTGGACACCGGGGAGCTGTTTTTT. The chain is built from TRBV9 and TRBJ2-2; 14 positions agree with TRBD2. Per germline, CDR1 SGDLS and CDR2 YYNGEE. CDR3 length equals 19 residues. With V trimmed by 4 bases and J by 3 bases, 11 bases remained unmatched.

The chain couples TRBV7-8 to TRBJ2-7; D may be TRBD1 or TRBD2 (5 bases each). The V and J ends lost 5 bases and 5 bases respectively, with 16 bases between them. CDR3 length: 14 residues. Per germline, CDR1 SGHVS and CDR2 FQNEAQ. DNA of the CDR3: TGTGCCAGCAGCGGGCGATGGATGGGGGACGAGCAGTACTTC. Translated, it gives CASSGRWMGDEQYF.

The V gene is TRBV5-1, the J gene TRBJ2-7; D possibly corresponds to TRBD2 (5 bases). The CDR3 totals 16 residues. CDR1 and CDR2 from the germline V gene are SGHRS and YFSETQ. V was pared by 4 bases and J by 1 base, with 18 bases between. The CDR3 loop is CASSTGISGTSYEQYF. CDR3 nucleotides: TGCGCCAGCAGCACGGGGATCTCGGGAACGTCCTACGAGCAGTACTTC.

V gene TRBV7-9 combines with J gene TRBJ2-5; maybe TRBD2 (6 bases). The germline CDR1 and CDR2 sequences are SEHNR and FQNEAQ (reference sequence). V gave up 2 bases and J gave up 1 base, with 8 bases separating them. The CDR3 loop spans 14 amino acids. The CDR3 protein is CASSLLGGQETQYF. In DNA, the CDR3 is TGTGCCAGCAGCTTACTGGGGGGCCAAGAGACCCAGTACTTC.

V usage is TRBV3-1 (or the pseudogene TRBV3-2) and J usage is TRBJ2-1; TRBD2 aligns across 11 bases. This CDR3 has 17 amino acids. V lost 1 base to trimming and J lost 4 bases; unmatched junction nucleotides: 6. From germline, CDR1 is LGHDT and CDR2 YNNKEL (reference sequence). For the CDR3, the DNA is TGTGCCAGCAGCCAAGTTAGCGGGGGGGCCTCGTACAATGAGCAGTTCTTC. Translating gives CASSQVSGGASYNEQFF.

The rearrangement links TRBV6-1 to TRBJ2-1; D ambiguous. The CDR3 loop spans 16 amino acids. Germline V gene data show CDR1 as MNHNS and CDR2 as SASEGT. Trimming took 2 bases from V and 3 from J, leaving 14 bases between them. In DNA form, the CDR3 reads TGTGCCAGCAGTGAAAATGCCGGATACCACTACAATGAGCAGTTCTTC. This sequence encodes CASSENAGYHYNEQFF.

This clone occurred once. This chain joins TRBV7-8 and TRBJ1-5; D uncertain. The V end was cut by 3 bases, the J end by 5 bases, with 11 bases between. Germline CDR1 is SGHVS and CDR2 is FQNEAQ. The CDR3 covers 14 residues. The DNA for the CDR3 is TGTGCCAGCAGCTTGGCAAAAGCGGATCAGCCCCAGCATTTT. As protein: CASSLAKADQPQHF.

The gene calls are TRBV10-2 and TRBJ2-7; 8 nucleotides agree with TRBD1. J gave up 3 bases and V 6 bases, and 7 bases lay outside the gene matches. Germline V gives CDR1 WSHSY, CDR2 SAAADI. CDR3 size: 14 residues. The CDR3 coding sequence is TGCGCCAGCAGCATCGGGACAGGCAACTACGAGCAGTACTTC. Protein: CASSIGTGNYEQYF.

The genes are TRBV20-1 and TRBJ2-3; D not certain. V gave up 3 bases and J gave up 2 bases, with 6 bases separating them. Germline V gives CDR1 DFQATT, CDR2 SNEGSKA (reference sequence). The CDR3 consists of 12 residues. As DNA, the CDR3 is TGCAGTGCTAGTAGGCCCACAGATACGCAGTATTTT. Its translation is CSASRPTDTQYF.

The CDR3 nucleotides are TGTGCCAGCAGCCGTCTCCAGGGATTAGACACTGAAGCTTTCTTT. Its protein is CASSRLQGLDTEAFF. V gene TRBV7-9 combines with J gene TRBJ1-1; a possible D gene is TRBD1 (5 bases). Germline V gene lookup returns CDR1 SEHNR and CDR2 FQNEAQ (reference sequence). The V and J ends lost 5 bases and 3 bases respectively, with 16 bases between them. This CDR3 region has 15 residues.

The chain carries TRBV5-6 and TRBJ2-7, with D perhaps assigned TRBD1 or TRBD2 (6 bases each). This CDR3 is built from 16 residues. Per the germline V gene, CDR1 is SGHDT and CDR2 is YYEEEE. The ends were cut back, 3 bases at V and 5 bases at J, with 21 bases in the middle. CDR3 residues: CASSWGRGARRNEQYF. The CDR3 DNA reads TGTGCCAGCAGCTGGGGTAGGGGGGCGCGGAGGAACGAGCAGTACTTC. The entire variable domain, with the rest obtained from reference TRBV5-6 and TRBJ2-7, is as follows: DAGVTQSPTHLIKTRGQQVTLRCSPKSGHDTVSWYQQALGQGPQFIFQYYEEEERQRGNFPDRFSGHQFPNYSSELNVNALLLGDSALYLCASSWGRGARRNEQYFGPGTRLTVT.

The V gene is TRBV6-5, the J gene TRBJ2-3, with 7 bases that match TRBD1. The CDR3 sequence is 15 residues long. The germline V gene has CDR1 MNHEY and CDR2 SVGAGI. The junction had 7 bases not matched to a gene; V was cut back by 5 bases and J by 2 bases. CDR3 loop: CASSKRQGATDTQYF. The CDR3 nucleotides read TGTGCCAGCAGTAAAAGACAGGGCGCCACAGATACGCAGTATTTT.

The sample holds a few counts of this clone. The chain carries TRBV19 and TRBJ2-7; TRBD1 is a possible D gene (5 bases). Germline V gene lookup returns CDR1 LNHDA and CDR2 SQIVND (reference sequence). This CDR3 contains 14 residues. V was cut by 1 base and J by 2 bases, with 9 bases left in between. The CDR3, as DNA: TGTGCCAGTAGTATAGTTCAGGGCGCCTACGAGCAGTACTTC. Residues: CASSIVQGAYEQYF. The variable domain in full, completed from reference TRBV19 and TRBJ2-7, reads DGGITQSPKYLFRKEGQNVTLSCEQNLNHDAMYWYRQDPGQGLRLIYYSQIVNDFQKGDIAEGYSVSREKKESFPLTVTSAQKNPTAFYLCASSIVQGAYEQYFGPGTRLTVT.

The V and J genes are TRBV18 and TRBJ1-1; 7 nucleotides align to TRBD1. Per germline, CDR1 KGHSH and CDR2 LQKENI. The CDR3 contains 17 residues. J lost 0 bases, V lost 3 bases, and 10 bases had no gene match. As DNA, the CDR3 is TGTGCCAGCTCACCCATAATACAGGGGACTGTGAACACTGAAGCTTTCTTT. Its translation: CASSPIIQGTVNTEAFF.

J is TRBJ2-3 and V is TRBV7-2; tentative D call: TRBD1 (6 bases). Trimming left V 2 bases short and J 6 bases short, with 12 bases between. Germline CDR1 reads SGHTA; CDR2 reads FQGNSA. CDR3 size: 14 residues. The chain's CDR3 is CASSLIQGIDTQYF. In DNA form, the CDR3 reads TGTGCCAGCAGCTTAATACAGGGAATTGATACGCAGTATTTT.

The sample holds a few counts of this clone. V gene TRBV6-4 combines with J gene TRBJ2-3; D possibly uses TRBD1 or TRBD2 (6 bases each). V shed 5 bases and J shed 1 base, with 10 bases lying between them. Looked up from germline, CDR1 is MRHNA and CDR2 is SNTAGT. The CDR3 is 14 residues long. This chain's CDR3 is CASSPGGRTDTQYF. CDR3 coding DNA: TGTGCCAGCAGTCCTGGGGGGCGCACAGATACGCAGTATTTT.

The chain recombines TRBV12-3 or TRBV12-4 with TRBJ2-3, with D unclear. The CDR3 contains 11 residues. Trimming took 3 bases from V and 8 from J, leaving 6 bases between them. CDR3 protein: CASSFELTQYF. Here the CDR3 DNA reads TGTGCCAGCAGTTTTGAGCTTACGCAGTATTTT.

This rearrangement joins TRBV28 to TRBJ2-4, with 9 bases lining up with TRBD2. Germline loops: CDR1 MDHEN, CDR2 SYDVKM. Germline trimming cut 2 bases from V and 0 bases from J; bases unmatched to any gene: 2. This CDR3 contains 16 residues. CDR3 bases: TGTGCCAGCAGTTTAAGCGGGGGGTTAGCCAAAAACATTCAGTACTTC. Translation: CASSLSGGLAKNIQYF.

The CDR3 DNA reads as TGTGCCAGTTTTGGGGACATGAACACTGAAGCTTTCTTT. It specifies CASFGDMNTEAFF. The V gene is TRBV19, the J gene TRBJ1-1, with D tentatively TRBD1 (6 bases). The CDR3 extends over 13 amino acids. The germline gives CDR1 LNHDA, CDR2 SQIVND (reference sequence). Trimming pared 8 bases from V and 0 bases from J, leaving 10 bases between. The full variable domain, completed using reference TRBV19 and TRBJ1-1, is DGGITQSPKYLFRKEGQNVTLSCEQNLNHDAMYWYRQDPGQGLRLIYYSQIVNDFQKGDIAEGYSVSREKKESFPLTVTSAQKNPTAFYLCASFGDMNTEAFFGQGTRLTVV.

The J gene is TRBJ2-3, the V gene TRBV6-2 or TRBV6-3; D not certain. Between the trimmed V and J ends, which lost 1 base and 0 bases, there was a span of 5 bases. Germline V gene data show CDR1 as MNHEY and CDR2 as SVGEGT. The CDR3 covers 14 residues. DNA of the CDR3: TGTGCCAGCAGTTACTTGGTTAGCACAGATACGCAGTATTTT. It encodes CASSYLVSTDTQYF.

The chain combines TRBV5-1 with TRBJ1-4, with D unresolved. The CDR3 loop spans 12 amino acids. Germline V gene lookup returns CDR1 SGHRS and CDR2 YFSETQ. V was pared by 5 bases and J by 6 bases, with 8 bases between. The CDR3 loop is CASRGLDEKLFF. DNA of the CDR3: TGCGCCAGCAGAGGACTGGATGAAAAACTGTTTTTT.